The clone carrying this TCR beta chain was picked up one time. This sample stems from a study of blood T cell repertoires in COVID-19. Study overall: Acute-phase and convalescent COVID-19 samples originated in the United States, Italy and Spain. From T cells, B-cell-depleted T cells, or PBMCs came the material, which was cDNA or gDNA.

V gave up 6 bases and J gave up 4 bases; unmatched junction bases: 2. The CDR3 sequence is 12 residues long. The germline gives CDR1 SGHTA, CDR2 FQGNSA. Original analysis: Quantification of nucleated cells was approximated via reference gene primer amplification. The protocol was immunoSEQ multiplex PCR, while the TCRdb copy is restricted to in-frame clones and leaves out a portion. V and J calls and clone size follow that table, whereas D and trimming were derived from the DNA. The table has roughly 200,000 clones, about nine tenths seen once. Sequencing was carried out using peripheral blood. The sequence was obtained from a man in his forties with acute or convalescent COVID-19. The V gene is TRBV7-2, the J gene TRBJ1-2, with 7 bases that match TRBD1. The DNA for the CDR3 is TGTGCCAGCAGTTGGGACAGCTATGGCTACACCTTC. The encoded protein is CASSWDSYGYTF.